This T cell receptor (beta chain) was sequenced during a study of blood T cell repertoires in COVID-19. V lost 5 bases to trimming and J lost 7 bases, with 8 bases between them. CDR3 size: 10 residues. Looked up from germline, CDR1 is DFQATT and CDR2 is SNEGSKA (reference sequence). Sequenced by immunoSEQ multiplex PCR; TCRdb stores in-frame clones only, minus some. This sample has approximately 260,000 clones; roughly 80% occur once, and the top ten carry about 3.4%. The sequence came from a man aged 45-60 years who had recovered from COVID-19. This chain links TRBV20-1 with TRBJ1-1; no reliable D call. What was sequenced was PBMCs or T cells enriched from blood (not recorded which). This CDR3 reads CSAFPSEAFF. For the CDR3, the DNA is TGCAGTGCTTTTCCCAGTGAAGCTTTCTTT.